These T cell receptor beta chains were read from a single sample in a study of blood T cells in healthy people across ages. From the 5' RACE reads, TCRdb called clonotypes with MiXCR, one entry per CDR3 protein. The profile shows approximately 1.5 million distinct CDR3 sequences, about 31% of them singletons. The specimen was blood. The receptor source for this set is a woman younger than 45 in good health. CDR3s include the opening cysteine and the closing phenylalanine or tryptophan. A D gene is named only where the DNA matches it firmly. The size field is filled for only some rows; it gives once, few, many or a size class.

j_gene	d_gene	abundance	v_gene	CDR3aa	CDR3nt
TRBJ2-3	-	many	TRBV4-1	CASSQDSPADTQYF	TGCGCCAGCAGCCAAGATTCCCCGGCAGATACGCAGTATTTT
TRBJ2-5	-	-	TRBV5-6	CASSEQGGEYQETQYF	TGTGCCAGCAGCGAGCAGGGCGGGGAGTACCAAGAGACCCAGTACTTC
TRBJ2-7	-	-	TRBV6-1	CASSDPKGNFYEQYF	TGTGCCAGCAGTGATCCCAAAGGGAACTTCTACGAGCAGTACTTC
TRBJ2-3	TRBD2	-	TRBV28	CASTGGAKTDTQYF	TGTGCCAGCACCGGGGGGGCGAAAACAGATACGCAGTATTTT
TRBJ2-1	TRBD2	-	TRBV20-1	CSAMNSGRTFYNEQFF	TGCAGTGCTATGAATAGCGGGAGGACCTTCTACAATGAGCAGTTCTTC
TRBJ2-3	TRBD2	-	TRBV9	CASSYSGREVKTDTQYF	TGTGCCAGCAGCTATTCCGGGCGGGAGGTCAAAACAGATACGCAGTATTTT
TRBJ1-2	-	few	TRBV20-1	CSASNRTVQYGYTF	TGCAGTGCGTCAAATCGGACAGTTCAATATGGCTACACCTTC
TRBJ1-2	-	-	TRBV7-6	CASTLGTAGIVYGYTF	TGTGCCAGCACCCTCGGGACGGCCGGTATCGTCTATGGCTACACCTTC
TRBJ2-7	-	-	TRBV19	CASSPTGSASYEQYF	TGTGCCAGTAGTCCTACAGGGTCGGCTTCCTACGAGCAGTACTTC
TRBJ2-2	TRBD2	-	TRBV15	CATSRGTSWTGELFF	TGTGCCACCAGCAGGGGGACTAGCTGGACCGGGGAGCTGTTTTTT
TRBJ2-1	-	-	TRBV3-1	CASSPRLETYNEQFF	TGTGCCAGCAGCCCCCGACTAGAAACCTACAATGAGCAGTTCTTC
TRBJ2-7	TRBD1	many	TRBV29-1	CSVVLRDRLTYEQYF	TGCAGCGTTGTCCTCCGGGACAGACTTACCTACGAGCAGTACTTC
TRBJ2-3	-	-	TRBV4-1	CASSQVAWTQYF	TGCGCCAGCAGCCAAGTAGCCTGGACGCAGTATTTT
TRBJ1-4	-	-	TRBV4-1	CASSREGEKLFF	TGCGCCAGCAGCAGGGAGGGTGAAAAACTGTTTTTT
TRBJ2-5	-	many	TRBV6-6	CASSYLGQETQYF	TGTGCCAGCAGTTACCTAGGACAAGAGACCCAGTACTTC
TRBJ2-7	-	few	TRBV2	CASKWGEGWEQYF	TGTGCCTCCAAATGGGGAGAAGGGTGGGAGCAGTACTTC
TRBJ2-6	TRBD1	many	TRBV4-2	CASSRGGTGPSGANVLTF	TGTGCCAGCAGCCGGGGTGGGACAGGGCCCTCTGGGGCCAACGTCCTGACTTTC
TRBJ1-1	-	-	TRBV4-1	CASSLGTSMNTEAFF	TGCGCCAGCAGCCTTGGGACGTCCATGAACACTGAAGCTTTCTTT
TRBJ1-4	TRBD1	once	TRBV30	CAWGQGSNEKLFF	TGTGCCTGGGGACAGGGCTCTAATGAAAAACTGTTTTTT
TRBJ2-1	-	-	TRBV9	CASSAMTGRNEQFF	TGTGCCAGCAGCGCGATGACTGGACGAAATGAGCAGTTCTTC
TRBJ2-7	TRBD2	-	TRBV7-4	CASTRGLAGVGEQYF	TGTGCCAGCACCCGGGGGCTAGCGGGAGTTGGCGAGCAGTACTTC
TRBJ2-1	TRBD1	few	TRBV5-1	CASSGGQGVHAEQFF	TGCGCCAGCAGCGGAGGACAGGGGGTCCACGCTGAGCAGTTCTTC
TRBJ2-3	-	-	TRBV7-3	CASSSRSGQTSPDTQYF	TGTGCCAGCAGCTCCCGCTCGGGACAAACTTCCCCAGATACGCAGTATTTT
TRBJ2-1	-	few	TRBV7-3	CASSQTGFSSYNEQFF	TGTGCCAGCAGCCAAACGGGCTTCAGCTCCTACAATGAGCAGTTCTTC
TRBJ2-5	TRBD1	few	TRBV12-3/TRBV12-4	CASSSLQGLETQYF	TGTGCCAGCAGTTCATTACAGGGGTTGGAGACCCAGTACTTC
TRBJ1-5	TRBD1	-	TRBV20-1	CSATNQGARGSNPPQHF	TGCAGTGCTACAAACCAGGGGGCGAGGGGGTCGAATCCGCCCCAGCATTTT
TRBJ1-3	-	-	TRBV6-5	CASSYPEGNTIYF	TGTGCCAGCAGTTACCCAGAGGGAAACACCATATATTTT
TRBJ2-5	-	few	TRBV2	CASKGLGETQYF	TGTGCCAGCAAGGGCCTAGGGGAGACCCAGTACTTC
TRBJ1-4	-	-	TRBV20-1	CSARRVNEKLLF	TGCAGTGCTAGGAGGGTTAATGAAAAACTGCTTTTT
TRBJ2-3	-	-	TRBV27	CATTLGDTQYF	TGTGCCACCACCCTCGGAGATACGCAGTATTTT
TRBJ1-3	-	-	TRBV9	CASSDREAWGNTIYF	TGTGCCAGCAGCGACAGGGAGGCGTGGGGAAACACCATATATTTT
TRBJ2-2	-	few	TRBV4-2	CASSQEGRHTGELFF	TGTGCCAGCAGCCAAGAGGGGAGACACACCGGGGAGCTGTTTTTT
TRBJ2-6	-	-	TRBV6-1	CASSGQGGANVLTF	TGTGCCAGCAGCGGTCAAGGAGGGGCCAACGTCCTGACTTTC
TRBJ1-1	TRBD1	-	TRBV6-6	CASTRGQGEDTEAFF	TGTGCCAGCACCAGGGGACAGGGGGAGGACACTGAAGCTTTCTTT
TRBJ2-1	TRBD2	few	TRBV20-1	CSARSRLAGGLNEQFF	TGCAGTGCTAGATCCCGACTAGCGGGGGGTCTAAATGAGCAGTTCTTC
TRBJ2-7	-	few	TRBV21-1	CASSKGSGREVYEQYF	TGTGCCAGCAGCAAGGGCTCGGGGCGGGAGGTCTACGAGCAGTACTTC
TRBJ1-2	-	-	TRBV7-2	CASTRPYSSGYTF	TGTGCCAGCACCAGACCTTACTCTAGCGGCTACACCTTC
TRBJ2-1	-	few	TRBV7-2	CASSLVVTTPYNEQFF	TGTGCCAGCAGCTTAGTGGTGACGACTCCCTACAATGAGCAGTTCTTC
TRBJ1-6	-	few	TRBV12-3/TRBV12-4	CASSLIQGAALHF	TGTGCCAGCAGTCTTATTCAGGGTGCCGCCCTCCACTTT
TRBJ2-3	TRBD1	-	TRBV3-1	CASSQYFDRATDTQYF	TGTGCCAGCAGCCAATACTTCGACAGGGCGACAGATACGCAGTATTTT
TRBJ1-1	-	-	TRBV29-1	CSAQNVDTEAFF	TGCAGCGCCCAAAATGTAGACACTGAAGCTTTCTTT
TRBJ2-7	TRBD1	few	TRBV6-1	CASSDRGRAPYSSEQYF	TGTGCCAGCAGTGACAGGGGGCGCGCCCCTTATAGTTCTGAGCAGTACTTC
TRBJ2-5	-	many	TRBV12-3/TRBV12-4	CASSPFGGGQETQYF	TGTGCCAGCAGCCCCTTCGGGGGCGGGCAAGAGACCCAGTACTTC
TRBJ2-2	-	-	TRBV6-5	CASSSASSPGELFF	TGTGCCAGCAGTTCGGCTAGCAGTCCCGGGGAGCTGTTTTTT
TRBJ1-1	-	-	TRBV13	CASRIRANLYTEAFF	TGTGCCAGCAGAATAAGGGCGAACCTCTACACTGAAGCTTTCTTT
TRBJ1-5	-	-	TRBV6-2/TRBV6-3	CASSYSLPTEALGNQPQHF	TGTGCCAGCAGTTACTCATTACCGACGGAAGCTTTGGGCAATCAGCCCCAGCATTTT
TRBJ2-7	-	-	TRBV6-5	CASTNRDFPYEQYF	TGTGCCAGCACGAACCGGGACTTCCCCTACGAGCAGTACTTC
TRBJ2-1	TRBD2	few	TRBV5-1	CASRTSGSSNEQFF	TGCGCCAGCAGGACTAGCGGGAGCTCCAATGAGCAGTTCTTC
TRBJ1-2	TRBD1	-	TRBV4-2	CASSQDRGQNYGYTF	TGTGCCAGCAGCCAAGATCGGGGACAGAACTATGGCTACACCTTC